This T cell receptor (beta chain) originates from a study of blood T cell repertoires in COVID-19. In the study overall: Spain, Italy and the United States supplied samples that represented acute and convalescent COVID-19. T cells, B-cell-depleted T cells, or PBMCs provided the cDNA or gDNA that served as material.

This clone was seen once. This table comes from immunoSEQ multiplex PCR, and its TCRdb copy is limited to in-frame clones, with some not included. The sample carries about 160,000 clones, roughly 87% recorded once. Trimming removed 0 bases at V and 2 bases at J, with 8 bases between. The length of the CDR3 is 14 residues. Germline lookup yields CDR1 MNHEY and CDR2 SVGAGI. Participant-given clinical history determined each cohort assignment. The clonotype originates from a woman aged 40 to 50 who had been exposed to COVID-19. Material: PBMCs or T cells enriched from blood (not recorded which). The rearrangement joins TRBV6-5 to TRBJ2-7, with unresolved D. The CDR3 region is CASSYSGTTYEQYF. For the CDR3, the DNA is TGTGCCAGCAGTTACTCGGGTACTACCTACGAGCAGTACTTC.